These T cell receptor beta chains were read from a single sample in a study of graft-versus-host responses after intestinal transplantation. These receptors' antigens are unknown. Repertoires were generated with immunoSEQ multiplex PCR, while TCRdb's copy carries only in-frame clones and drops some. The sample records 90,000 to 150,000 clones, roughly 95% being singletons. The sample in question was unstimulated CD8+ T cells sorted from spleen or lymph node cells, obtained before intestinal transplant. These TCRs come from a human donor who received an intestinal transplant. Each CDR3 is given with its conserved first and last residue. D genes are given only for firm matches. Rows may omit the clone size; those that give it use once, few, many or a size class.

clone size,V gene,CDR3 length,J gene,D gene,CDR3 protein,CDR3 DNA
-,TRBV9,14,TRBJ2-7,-,CASSVGQTSYEQYF,TGTGCCAGCAGCGTGGGGCAAACCTCCTACGAGCAGTACTTC
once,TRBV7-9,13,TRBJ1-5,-,CASSSGPNQPQHF,TGTGCCAGCAGCTCGGGTCCCAATCAGCCCCAGCATTTT
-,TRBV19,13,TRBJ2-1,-,CASSIHTQNEQFF,TGTGCCAGTAGTATACATACGCAAAATGAGCAGTTCTTC
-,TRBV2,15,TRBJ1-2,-,CASSPWEDTNYGYTF,TGTGCCAGCAGTCCATGGGAGGACACGAACTATGGCTACACCTTC
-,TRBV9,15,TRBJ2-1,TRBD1,CASSEGGQGYNEQFF,TGTGCCAGCAGCGAGGGTGGACAGGGATACAATGAGCAGTTCTTC
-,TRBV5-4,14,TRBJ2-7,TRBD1,CASSYWSGTDEQYF,TGTGCCAGCAGCTATTGGTCCGGGACAGACGAGCAGTACTTC
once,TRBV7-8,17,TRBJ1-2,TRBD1,CASSFGQAGERNYGYTF,TGTGCCAGCAGCTTCGGACAGGCGGGCGAGCGGAACTATGGCTACACCTTC
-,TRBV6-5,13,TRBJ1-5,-,CASSETYSGPQHF,TGTGCCAGCAGTGAGACATATTCAGGGCCCCAGCATTTT
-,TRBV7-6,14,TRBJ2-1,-,CASSPSSLGNEQFF,TGTGCCAGCAGCCCCTCCTCCCTGGGCAATGAGCAGTTCTTC
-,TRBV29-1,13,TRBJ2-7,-,CSVEPGTSGEQYF,TGCAGCGTGGAACCCGGGACATCGGGCGAGCAGTACTTC
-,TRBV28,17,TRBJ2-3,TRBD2,CASRGAVAGPTTDTQYF,TGTGCCAGCAGGGGGGCCGTAGCGGGACCTACCACAGATACGCAGTATTTT
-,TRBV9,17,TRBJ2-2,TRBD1,CASSVGGGTGATGELFF,TGTGCCAGCAGCGTAGGGGGTGGGACAGGGGCGACCGGGGAGCTGTTTTTT